Sequencing of this T cell receptor (beta chain) was carried out in a study of blood T cell repertoires in COVID-19. Study-level information: Material from acute and convalescent COVID-19 was sourced from the United States, Italy and Spain.

The authors' processing: Estimated nucleated cell counts came from reference gene primer amplification. Only in-frame clones appear in the TCRdb table, and some are missing; sequencing was by immunoSEQ multiplex PCR. V, J and clone size reflect that table, while D and trimming were determined from the DNA. The sample includes about 210,000 clones, about nine tenths of them seen just once. The study recruited people aged 18 to 89 years across 20 to 30 US areas. Input material: PBMCs or T cells enriched from blood (not recorded which). This receptor was obtained from a man between 18 and 29 years old with acute COVID-19.

This CDR3 is CASSYSPGEVNEQYF. In DNA, the CDR3 is TGTGCCAGCAGTTACTCCCCGGGAGAGGTAAACGAGCAGTACTTC. J is TRBJ2-7 and V is TRBV6-5; tentative D call: TRBD2 (6 bases). Germline V gives CDR1 MNHEY, CDR2 SVGAGI. The CDR3 runs to 15 residues. V was trimmed by 0 bases and J by 5 bases, leaving 14 bases between them.